These 27 T cell receptor beta chains share one sample of origin, sequenced in a study of shared clonotypes between healthy human individuals. Sequenced by immunoSEQ multiplex PCR; TCRdb stores in-frame clones only, minus some. The sample has 1,400,000 or so clones; approximately 98.5% are singletons. The source material was naive CD4+ T cells sorted from blood. The subset: CD45RA+ positively selected. The receptors here all came from a man under 40 in good health.

This clone was seen once. The CDR3 DNA follows: TGTGCCAGCCAAGCCTACAATGAGCAGTTCTTC. Translating it yields CASQAYNEQFF. This rearrangement joins TRBV2 to TRBJ2-1; D is unresolved. The CDR3 has 11 amino acids. Trimming pared 8 bases from V and 2 bases from J, leaving 4 bases between. From germline, CDR1 is SNHLY and CDR2 FYNNEI. The full variable domain, completed using reference TRBV2 and TRBJ2-1, is EPEVTQTPSHQVTQMGQEVILRCVPISNHLYFYWYRQILGQKVEFLVSFYNNEISEKSEIFDDQFSVERPDGSNFTLKIRSTKLEDSAMYFCASQAYNEQFFGPGTRLTVL.

The chain couples TRBV10-3 to TRBJ2-7, with TRBD1 matching 8 bases. Germline V gene data show CDR1 as ENHRY and CDR2 as SYGVKD. The CDR3 is made up of 13 amino acids. Trimming at V came to 9 bases and at J to 2 bases, leaving 6 bases not matched to a gene. CDR3 DNA sequence: TGTGCCATGGCCCGGGACAGGACCTACGAGCAGTACTTC. It codes for CAMARDRTYEQYF.

The chain has TRBV12-5 and TRBJ1-1; D gene uncertain. V was pared by 5 bases and J by 3 bases, with 4 bases between. Looked up from germline, CDR1 is LGHNT and CDR2 is FRNRAP. The CDR3 length is 11 residues. The CDR3 coding sequence is TGTGCTAGTGGTATCGACACTGAAGCTTTCTTT. Its translation is CASGIDTEAFF.

J is TRBJ2-7 and V is TRBV11-2, with no clear D. With 0 bases removed from V and 4 bases from J, the gap between germline ends came to 10 bases. The CDR3 runs to 14 residues. Germline V lookup: CDR1 SGHAT, CDR2 FQNNGV. Here the CDR3 reads CASSLESGGYEQYF. The CDR3 nucleotides are TGTGCCAGCAGCTTAGAATCGGGTGGGTACGAGCAGTACTTC.

The chain links TRBV15 to TRBJ2-7; D not resolved. The germline V gene encodes CDR1 LNHNV and CDR2 YYDKDF (reference sequence). The CDR3 loop spans 9 amino acids. V was clipped by 10 bases and J by 3 bases, with 4 bases between them. The chain's CDR3 is CAIFYEQYF. The CDR3 nucleotides read TGTGCCATTTTCTACGAGCAGTACTTC.

The V and J genes are TRBV30 and TRBJ2-5; D possibly corresponds to TRBD2 (6 bases). The germline V gene encodes CDR1 GTSNPN and CDR2 SVGIG (reference sequence). Trimming left V 2 bases short and J 5 bases short, with 15 bases between. The CDR3 totals 14 residues. This chain's CDR3 is CAWSRKGRDETQYF. The CDR3 bases are TGTGCCTGGAGTCGGAAGGGGCGGGATGAGACCCAGTACTTC.

The chain combines TRBV7-8 with TRBJ1-3; D not resolved. The CDR3 is 15 residues long. The V and J ends lost 2 bases and 3 bases respectively, with 11 bases between them. CDR1 and CDR2 (germline): SGHVS, FQNEAQ. The CDR3 here is CASSLNRFLGNTIYF. DNA of the CDR3: TGTGCCAGCAGCTTAAACCGCTTTCTTGGAAACACCATATATTTT.

V is TRBV30 and J is TRBJ2-7; no firm D call. This CDR3 contains 14 residues. Germline CDR1 is GTSNPN and CDR2 is SVGIG (reference sequence). V was shortened by 4 bases and J by 0 bases, with 13 bases between the two germline ends. In DNA, the CDR3 is TGTGCCTGGAAGGATACCGTGTACTCCTACGAGCAGTACTTC. Its protein is CAWKDTVYSYEQYF.

The rearrangement links TRBV9 to TRBJ2-5, with D unclear. The V end lost 1 base, the J end lost 1 base, and 8 bases lay between the germline ends. Germline V gives CDR1 SGDLS, CDR2 YYNGEE. The CDR3 sequence is 14 residues long. The CDR3 reads CASSVSHLQETQYF. In DNA form, the CDR3 reads TGTGCCAGCAGCGTATCCCATCTCCAAGAGACCCAGTACTTC.

This chain joins TRBV6-1 and TRBJ2-3, with D tentatively TRBD1 (6 bases). The V gene's germline CDR1 is MNHNS and CDR2 SASEGT. The CDR3 is made up of 15 amino acids. V lost 3 bases and J 3 bases, leaving 13 bases between the germline ends. The CDR3 region is CASSDRGRRTDTQYF. In DNA form, the CDR3 reads TGTGCCAGCAGTGACAGGGGTAGGAGGACAGATACGCAGTATTTT.

The CDR3 nucleotides read TGCAGCGGGGGACAGGGAAACACCGGGGAGCTGTTTTTT. Protein product: CSGGQGNTGELFF. This sequence joins TRBV29-1 and TRBJ2-2; TRBD1 matches 9 bases. The CDR3 consists of 13 residues. The V segment lost 7 bases and the J segment 2 bases; nucleotides outside the gene matches: 2. CDR1 and CDR2 from the germline V gene are SQVTM and ANQGSEA.

This chain joins TRBV11-2 and TRBJ1-3; maybe TRBD1 (6 bases). The CDR3 sequence is 16 residues long. The V gene's germline CDR1 is SGHAT and CDR2 FQNNGV. Trimming stripped 7 bases from V and 2 bases from J, with 18 bases between. The chain's CDR3 is CASTSSGGNAGNTIYF. As DNA, the CDR3 is TGTGCCAGCACCTCCTCGGGGGGCAACGCTGGAAACACCATATATTTT. Full variable domain (rest looked up from reference TRBV11-2 and TRBJ1-3): EAGVAQSPRYKIIEKRQSVAFWCNPISGHATLYWYQQILGQGPKLLIQFQNNGVVDDSQLPKDRFSAERLKGVDSTLKIQPAKLEDSAVYLCASTSSGGNAGNTIYFGEGSWLTVV.

The chain joins TRBV29-1 to TRBJ2-1, with 7 bases identical to TRBD1. This CDR3 is 14 amino acids long. CDR1 is SQVTM, CDR2 ANQGSEA, per germline. The trim removed 7 bases at V and 3 bases at J, leaving 9 bases unmatched. CDR3 loop: CSAVQGLIYNEQFF. CDR3 in DNA: TGCAGCGCTGTACAGGGGTTGATCTACAATGAGCAGTTCTTC.

The chain joins TRBV10-3 to TRBJ2-7; a possible D gene is TRBD1 (5 bases). CDR1 and CDR2 (germline): ENHRY, SYGVKD. This CDR3 comprises 12 residues. V gave up 4 bases and J gave up 7 bases, with 11 bases separating them. CDR3 DNA sequence: TGTGCCATCAGTGCGACAGACTTGGAGCAGTACTTC. Its translation is CAISATDLEQYF.

CDR3 sequence (DNA): TGTGCCACCCGTCCGGGCGGGAGGAACACCGGGGAGCTGTTTTTT. It translates to CATRPGGRNTGELFF. The chain couples TRBV15 to TRBJ2-2, with 7 bases lining up with TRBD2. Germline V gene sequence: CDR1 LNHNV, CDR2 YYDKDF (reference sequence). The CDR3 extends over 15 amino acids. J lost 1 base, V lost 8 bases, and 7 bases had no gene match.

V usage is TRBV6-5 and J usage is TRBJ2-7; D may match TRBD1 or TRBD2 (5 bases each). CDR3 length equals 11 residues. Germline V lookup: CDR1 MNHEY, CDR2 SVGAGI. V was pared by 0 bases and J by 12 bases, with 9 bases between. The CDR3 reads CASSYSGVVYF. The CDR3 DNA reads as TGTGCCAGCAGTTACTCGGGGGTTGTGTACTTC.

With respect to this clone: This CDR3 is also generated by other DNA sequences in the sample. The chain carries TRBV5-1 and TRBJ2-7, with D possibly TRBD1 on 7 matching bases. Germline V CDR1 and CDR2: SGHRS, YFSETQ. The length of the CDR3 is 14 residues. V lost 3 bases and J 2 bases, leaving 12 bases between the germline ends. This chain's CDR3 is CASSSAGGPYEQYF. The DNA of the CDR3 is TGCGCCAGCAGCTCAGCAGGGGGGCCCTACGAGCAGTACTTC.

This chain links TRBV5-6 with TRBJ2-7; 7 positions agree with TRBD1. CDR3 length equals 14 residues. The V and J ends lost 4 bases and 2 bases, in that order; junction bases with no gene match: 6. Germline V gives CDR1 SGHDT, CDR2 YYEEEE. CDR3 in amino acids: CASSPPGTAYEQYF. CDR3 DNA sequence: TGTGCCAGCAGCCCCCCCGGGACAGCCTACGAGCAGTACTTC.

The V and J genes are TRBV11-3 and TRBJ1-2; D is uncertain. This CDR3 is built from 18 residues. The ends were cut back, 1 base at V and 3 bases at J, with 21 bases in the middle. The V gene's germline CDR1 is SGHNT and CDR2 YENEEA. In DNA, the CDR3 is TGTGCCAGCAGCTTAGCCCCCCCACCCGACCAGAGCGACTATGGCTACACCTTC. This translates into CASSLAPPPDQSDYGYTF.

The chain uses TRBV2 and TRBJ2-2; 12 bases align to TRBD2. V dropped 5 bases and J dropped 5; count of bases not matched to a gene: 3. Germline-derived CDR1 and CDR2 are SNHLY and FYNNEI. CDR3 length: 15 amino acids. The CDR3 coding sequence is TGTGCCAGCAGTCTAGCGGGAGGGCGAACCGGGGAGCTGTTTTTT. It yields the protein CASSLAGGRTGELFF.

Worth noting for this clone: Other nucleotide sequences in the sample specify the same CDR3. This chain links TRBV5-1 with TRBJ2-7; 11 bases fit TRBD2. The CDR3 covers 15 residues. Trimming at V came to 0 bases and at J to 1 base, leaving 0 bases not matched to a gene. Germline lookup yields CDR1 SGHRS and CDR2 YFSETQ. The CDR3 spells CASSLVAGGSYEQYF. The CDR3 DNA sequence: TGCGCCAGCAGCTTGGTAGCGGGAGGGTCCTACGAGCAGTACTTC.

This chain connects TRBV21-1 to TRBJ1-5. TRBV21-1 is recorded as a pseudogene. CDR3 length: 12 residues. CDR3 DNA sequence: TGTGCCAGCACCTATCCCCATCAGCCCCAGCATTTT. The encoded protein is CASTYPHQPQHF.

This chain joins TRBV6-5 and TRBJ1-1; perhaps TRBD1 as D (6 bases). This CDR3 has 15 residues. V was trimmed by 3 bases and J by 4 bases, leaving 15 bases between them. Per germline, CDR1 MNHEY and CDR2 SVGAGI. In DNA, the CDR3 is TGTGCCAGCAGTTATGTGGGGGCTGGAGGCACTGAAGCTTTCTTT. Its protein product is CASSYVGAGGTEAFF.

Comment on this clone: The same CDR3 also results from other DNA sequences found in this sample. This sequence joins TRBV6-5 and TRBJ2-7, with 9 nucleotides matching TRBD2. CDR1 is MNHEY, CDR2 SVGAGI, per germline. The CDR3 covers 14 residues. Trimming took 2 bases from V and 1 from J; bases not matched to a gene: 0. This CDR3 reads CASSYSGRSYEQYF. The CDR3 region has the DNA TGTGCCAGCAGTTACAGCGGGAGGTCCTACGAGCAGTACTTC.

The J gene is TRBJ2-5, the V gene TRBV5-6; possibly TRBD1 or TRBD2 for D (5 bases each). Per the germline V gene, CDR1 is SGHDT and CDR2 is YYEEEE. This CDR3 region has 14 residues. Trimming shortened V by 0 bases and J by 5 bases, and 11 bases separated the two germline ends. The CDR3, as DNA: TGTGCCAGCAGCTTGGTTGCCAGGGAGGAGACCCAGTACTTC. Amino acid sequence: CASSLVAREETQYF.

The CDR3 DNA is TGTGCCAGCAGATCCCAACAGGGGAAATACTACGAGCAGTACTTC. It codes for CASRSQQGKYYEQYF. The chain recombines TRBV5-5 with TRBJ2-7; 7 bases match TRBD1. V was clipped by 5 bases and J by 3 bases; unmatched bases: 11. The CDR3 is made up of 15 amino acids. Germline CDR1 and CDR2: SGHKS and YYEKEE (reference sequence).

The V gene is TRBV18, the J gene TRBJ1-1; 9 bases line up with TRBD1. V gave up 3 bases and J gave up 1 base; unmatched junction bases: 9. CDR1 is KGHSH and CDR2 is LQKENI in the germline V gene. The CDR3 runs to 17 residues. The CDR3 DNA follows: TGTGCCAGCTCACCCCAGGGACAGGGATTCGGGAACACTGAAGCTTTCTTT. Residues: CASSPQGQGFGNTEAFF.